The next 18 T cell receptor beta chains were all read from a single sample in a study of blood T cells in healthy people across ages. Together with a sample-barcoded 5' primer, a J-beta primer mix was included in a second PCR lasting about 7 to 11 cycles. TCRdb recomputed calls from the 5' RACE reads with MiXCR, one row per CDR3 protein. The sample yields hundreds of thousands of distinct CDR3 sequences, around 25% seen once. The sample also formed part of further work on T cells of mothers and their children.

What was sequenced was blood. The receptors here all came from a boy aged 10-17 years in good health.

V usage is TRBV6-6 and J usage is TRBJ2-5; no clear D. The end of the DNA is better explained by TRBJ2-7, so the J call may be wrong. The CDR3 extends over 14 amino acids. Germline CDR1 reads MNHNY; CDR2 reads SVGAGI (reference sequence). The CDR3 is CASSYHGFAYEQYF. The CDR3, as DNA: TGTGCCAGCAGTTACCACGGGTTTGCCTACGAGCAGTACTTC.

The chain is built from TRBV7-9 and TRBJ1-1, with 11 bases fitting TRBD1. The CDR3 totals 14 residues. The V segment lost 5 bases and the J segment 3 bases; nucleotides outside the gene matches: 2. Germline CDR1 and CDR2: SEHNR and FQNEAQ (reference sequence). CDR3: CASSEGQGDTEAFF. In DNA form, the CDR3 reads TGTGCCAGCAGCGAGGGACAGGGGGACACTGAAGCTTTCTTT.

The CDR3 protein is CASSAGAGSSYNEQFF. In DNA form, the CDR3 reads TGCGCCAGCTCCGCGGGCGCCGGAAGCTCCTACAATGAGCAGTTCTTC. This chain links TRBV5-1 with TRBJ2-1, with TRBD2 as a possible D gene (5 bases). This CDR3 has 16 residues. V lost 7 bases, J lost 0 bases, and 17 bases lay in between. Germline CDR1 is SGHRS and CDR2 is YFSETQ. Combining the CDR3 with reference TRBV5-1 and TRBJ2-1 gives the whole variable domain KAGVTQTPRYLIKTRGQQVTLSCSPISGHRSVSWYQQTPGQGLQFLFEYFSETQRNKGNFPGRFSGRQFSNSRSEMNVSTLELGDSALYLCASSAGAGSSYNEQFFGPGTRLTVL.

This clonotype was detected only a few times. J is TRBJ2-4 and V is TRBV27, with 13 bases aligning to TRBD2. The CDR3 runs to 16 residues. V was clipped by 6 bases and J by 6 bases; unmatched bases: 8. CDR1 and CDR2 from the germline V gene are MNHEY and SMNVEV (reference sequence). The CDR3 spells CASSLLLAGGRNIQYF. The CDR3 DNA reads TGTGCCAGCAGCCTACTACTAGCGGGGGGGCGAAACATTCAGTACTTC.

This chain uses TRBV4-2 with TRBJ2-1; 7 positions match TRBD1. Germline CDR1 is LGHNA and CDR2 is YNFKEQ. Losses at the gene ends were 0 bases for V and 5 bases for J; bases not matched to a gene: 4. The CDR3 runs to 15 residues. CDR3 amino acids: CASSQDVGTDNEQFF. For the CDR3, the DNA is TGTGCCAGCAGCCAAGATGTGGGGACAGACAATGAGCAGTTCTTC.

This clonotype was seen a handful of times. The V call is TRBV20-1, the J call TRBJ2-5; 12 bases are a match to TRBD2. The CDR3 contains 14 residues. V lost 4 bases to trimming and J lost 3 bases; unmatched junction nucleotides: 3. Germline values: CDR1 DFQATT, CDR2 SNEGSKA (reference sequence). DNA of the CDR3: TGCAGTGCTAACCTAGCGGGGGGGAAAGAGACCCAGTACTTC. It yields the protein CSANLAGGKETQYF.

Many counts were recorded for this clonotype. This chain connects TRBV7-6 to TRBJ1-1; 7 bases agree with TRBD1. CDR1 is SGHVS, CDR2 FNYEAQ, per germline. Unmatched junction bases numbered 3, after V lost 5 bases and J lost 3 bases. The CDR3 runs 13 residues. CDR3 coding DNA: TGTGCCAGCAGCGACAGGGAGTACACTGAAGCTTTCTTT. Translation gives CASSDREYTEAFF. Drawing the rest from reference TRBV7-6 and TRBJ1-1, the complete variable domain is GAGVSQSPRYKVTKRGQDVALRCDPISGHVSLYWYRQALGQGPEFLTYFNYEAQQDKSGLPNDRFSAERPEGSISTLTIQRTEQRDSAMYRCASSDREYTEAFFGQGTRLTVV.

The CDR3 coding sequence is TGTGCCAGCAGCGTCCTTGACCCAGGGAATGAGCAGTTCTTC. This codes for CASSVLDPGNEQFF. The chain carries TRBV3-1 and TRBJ2-1; the D gene is possibly TRBD1 (5 bases). Trimming removed 5 bases at V and 7 bases at J, with 15 bases between. This CDR3 has 14 residues. The germline V gene has CDR1 LGHDT and CDR2 YNNKEL (reference sequence).

CDR3 bases: TGTGCCAGTAGTATGTCTCGGGACAGTAGAACCGGGGAGCTGTTTTTT. Protein product: CASSMSRDSRTGELFF. V usage is TRBV19 and J usage is TRBJ2-2; 7 positions agree with TRBD1. The germline V gene encodes CDR1 LNHDA and CDR2 SQIVND (reference sequence). V was pared by 3 bases and J by 5 bases, with 9 bases of the junction left unmatched. There are 16 residues in the CDR3. Based on the CDR3 plus reference TRBV19 and TRBJ2-2, the full variable domain is DGGITQSPKYLFRKEGQNVTLSCEQNLNHDAMYWYRQDPGQGLRLIYYSQIVNDFQKGDIAEGYSVSREKKESFPLTVTSAQKNPTAFYLCASSMSRDSRTGELFFGEGSRLTVL.

V gene TRBV29-1 combines with J gene TRBJ2-1; 9 bases align to TRBD1. Germline assignment: CDR1 SQVTM and CDR2 ANQGSEA. The CDR3 contains 14 residues. V trimming: 6 bases; J trimming: 6 bases; junction bases outside the gene matches: 9. The CDR3 sequence is CSVAGTGRFNEQFF. CDR3 sequence (DNA): TGCAGCGTAGCCGGGACAGGGAGGTTCAATGAGCAGTTCTTC.

This clonotype showed up just a few times. The chain recombines TRBV5-5 with TRBJ2-3; possibly TRBD1 for D (6 bases). The CDR3 is made up of 14 amino acids. From germline, CDR1 is SGHKS and CDR2 YYEKEE (reference sequence). Trimming stripped 4 bases from V and 4 bases from J, with 13 bases between. CDR3 bases: TGTGCCAGCAGCAATACACAGGGTTCAGATACGCAGTATTTT. This sequence encodes CASSNTQGSDTQYF.

For the CDR3, the DNA is TGTGCCAGCAGCCAAGGGTGGTCGAATCCAGATACGCAGTATTTT. Its protein is CASSQGWSNPDTQYF. The chain recombines TRBV3-1 with TRBJ2-3, with D uncertain. V shed 1 base and J shed 4 bases, with 12 bases lying between them. Germline V gene data show CDR1 as LGHDT and CDR2 as YNNKEL (reference sequence). The CDR3 totals 15 residues.

This clonotype was picked up a small number of times. J is TRBJ2-5 and V is TRBV20-1; perhaps TRBD2 as D (7 bases). The CDR3 runs to 14 residues. Trimming left V 6 bases short and J 5 bases short, with 19 bases between. Germline CDR1 is DFQATT and CDR2 is SNEGSKA (reference sequence). The CDR3 here is CSAGVGGPKETQYF. In DNA form, the CDR3 reads TGCAGTGCCGGGGTGGGGGGGCCAAAGGAGACCCAGTACTTC.

The chain recombines TRBV20-1 with TRBJ2-7, with 10 nucleotides matching TRBD1. J was trimmed by 3 bases and V by 4 bases; bases with no gene match: 6. The germline V gene encodes CDR1 DFQATT and CDR2 SNEGSKA (reference sequence). CDR3 length: 14 residues. The CDR3: CSAKRGDRGYEQYF. DNA for the CDR3: TGCAGTGCTAAACGGGGGGACAGGGGCTACGAGCAGTACTTC.

The rearrangement joins TRBV12-5 to TRBJ1-1, with 8 bases aligning to TRBD1. The CDR3 is 13 residues long. Germline V gives CDR1 LGHNT, CDR2 FRNRAP. Trimming removed 5 bases from V and 4 bases from J; junction bases left unmatched: 3. CDR3 sequence: CASGQTGGTEAFF. The CDR3 DNA is TGTGCTAGTGGTCAAACAGGGGGCACTGAAGCTTTCTTT. Looking up the rest from reference TRBV12-5 and TRBJ1-1 gives the full variable domain: DARVTQTPRHKVTEMGQEVTMRCQPILGHNTVFWYRQTMMQGLELLAYFRNRAPLDDSGMPKDRFSAEMPDATLATLKIQPSEPRDSAVYFCASGQTGGTEAFFGQGTRLTVV.

A few counts support this clonotype. This chain links TRBV2 with TRBJ2-7; the match to TRBD2 covers 9 bases. Judging by the DNA end, TRBJ2-5 fits better; the J call may be wrong. The CDR3 is 16 residues long. Per germline, CDR1 SNHLY and CDR2 FYNNEI. The CDR3 sequence is CASSEGREGRTETQYF. In nucleotides, the CDR3 is TGTGCCAGCAGTGAGGGGCGGGAGGGGCGTACGGAGACCCAGTACTTC.

This clonotype has only a few counts. The chain couples TRBV12-5 to TRBJ1-1; D is unresolved. CDR1 and CDR2 (germline): LGHNT, FRNRAP. With 7 bases removed from V and 0 bases from J, the gap between germline ends came to 3 bases. The CDR3 runs 11 residues. The CDR3 DNA reads as TGTGCTAGTGAGATGAACACTGAAGCTTTCTTT. It codes for CASEMNTEAFF.

The chain uses TRBV4-1 and TRBJ1-1, with 7 bases identical to TRBD1. Germline V gene data show CDR1 as MGHRA and CDR2 as YSYEKL. The CDR3 runs 13 residues. The CDR3 loop reads CAVQGGATTEAFF. The CDR3 region has the DNA TGCGCTGTCCAGGGGGGCGCAACCACTGAAGCTTTCTTT.